The clone carrying this T cell receptor beta chain was seen ten or more times. The sample belongs to a study of tumor-infiltrating lymphocytes in primary liver carcinoma. Turning to the study itself: Sample counts of productive TCRbeta reads spanned roughly 3.65 to 8 million; these counts were similar across tissue types.

Production of TCR beta cDNA used around 500 ng total RNA together with a constant-region primer. Library construction for TCR beta comprised three nested multiplex PCR rounds performed with slightly modified ARM-PCR. TCRdb fed the multiplex PCR reads into MiXCR, producing one record per CDR3 protein. The sample holds roughly 120,000 distinct CDR3 sequences; 64% are singletons and the top ten take 7% to 10%. Taking about 20-31 mg of unsorted bulk tissue, the authors co-extracted RNA and DNA. The origin of this receptor is a woman aged 55 to 70 with primary liver carcinoma and hepatitis B virus infection. Sequenced material: liver tumor tissue from sampling region 3. Subset in this sample: tumor region T3, left-lateral pole.

The CDR3 loop is CASSETGTSGANVLTF. In nucleotides, the CDR3 is TGTGCCAGCAGTGAAACAGGGACCTCTGGGGCCAACGTCCTGACTTTC. The rearrangement joins TRBV28 to TRBJ2-6; tentative D call: TRBD1 (6 bases). Trimming stripped 5 bases from V and 0 bases from J, with 11 bases between. The germline gives CDR1 MDHEN, CDR2 SYDVKM. CDR3 length: 16 amino acids.